Listed here are 3 T cell receptor beta chains from one sample, sequenced in a study of T cell responses to AZD1222 COVID-19 vaccine. Only in-frame clones appear in the TCRdb table, and some are missing; sequencing was by immunoSEQ multiplex PCR. The sample shows approximately 120,000 clones, 80% to 90% of them seen only once. Sequencing used peripheral blood, obtained on day 0 of AZD1222 vaccination. Every receptor here comes from an adult in good health.

This clone has a single count. The chain has TRBV5-1 and TRBJ1-4; a weak D match, TRBD1 (5 bases). V was trimmed by 4 bases and J by 6 bases, leaving 16 bases between them. The CDR3 length is 15 residues. From germline, CDR1 is SGHRS and CDR2 YFSETQ. Here the CDR3 reads CASSPSGGGDEKLFF. The CDR3 DNA is TGCGCCAGCAGCCCATCCGGGGGAGGAGATGAAAAACTGTTTTTT.

The V gene is TRBV18, the J gene TRBJ1-2; TRBD1 is a possible D gene (5 bases). The CDR3 has 14 residues. Germline V gives CDR1 KGHSH, CDR2 LQKENI. Trimming left V 0 bases short and J 2 bases short, with 7 bases between. The CDR3 sequence: CASSPPEGNYGYTF. CDR3 sequence (DNA): TGTGCCAGCTCACCACCGGAGGGGAACTATGGCTACACCTTC.

The rearrangement joins TRBV5-1 to TRBJ2-1, with 8 bases fitting TRBD2. The CDR3 extends over 16 amino acids. Germline V gene lookup returns CDR1 SGHRS and CDR2 YFSETQ. Trimming removed 2 bases from V and 2 bases from J; junction bases left unmatched: 6. The CDR3 sequence is CASSFASGSTYNEQFF. CDR3 sequence (DNA): TGCGCCAGCAGCTTCGCTAGCGGGTCAACCTACAATGAGCAGTTCTTC.